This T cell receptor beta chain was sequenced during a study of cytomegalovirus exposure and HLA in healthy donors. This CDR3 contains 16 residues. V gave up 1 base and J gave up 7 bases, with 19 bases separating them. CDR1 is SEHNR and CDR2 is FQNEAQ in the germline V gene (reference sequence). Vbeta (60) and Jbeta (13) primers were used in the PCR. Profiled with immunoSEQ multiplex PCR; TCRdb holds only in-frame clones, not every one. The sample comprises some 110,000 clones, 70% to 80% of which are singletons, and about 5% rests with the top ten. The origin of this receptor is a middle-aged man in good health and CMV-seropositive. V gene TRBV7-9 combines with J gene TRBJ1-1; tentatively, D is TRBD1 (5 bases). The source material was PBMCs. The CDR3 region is CASSLVSGATRGEAFF. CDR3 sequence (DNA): TGTGCCAGCAGCTTAGTCAGCGGGGCGACCCGTGGTGAAGCTTTCTTT.